This TCR beta chain came from a study of cytomegalovirus exposure and HLA in healthy donors. Study-level information: The roughly 130 validation repertoires were reported in a later analysis to have been generated on the same platform as the roughly 700 first-cohort repertoires.

Separate from the approximately 670-subject first cohort, the approximately 120-subject validation cohort was the one that the donors belonged to. Whole-study findings and limits: Generally TCR sequences proved uncommon, though certain public TCRs appeared in numerous donors. In the roughly 130 validation repertoires, a later analysis found that first-cohort TCR clusters tended to co-occur.

As concerns this clone: Its antigen is unknown.

Assay: immunoSEQ multiplex PCR; the TCRdb copy retains only in-frame clones and omits some. The top ten clones hold about 1.8% of a sample with some 56,000 clones, around 93% of them seen once. The CDR3 is 15 residues long. Trimming removed 6 bases from V and 1 base from J, with 10 bases in between. In germline, CDR1 is MNHNS, CDR2 SASEGT. The sequence came from a woman younger than 30 in good health and CMV-seropositive. The sequencing input was PBMCs. J is TRBJ1-6 and V is TRBV6-1; weak D call: TRBD1 (6 bases). The CDR3 DNA is TGTGCCAGCAGCCTACAGGGATCCTATAATTCACCCCTCCACTTT. It translates to CASSLQGSYNSPLHF.